The 8 T cell receptor beta chains in this list originate from one sample, sequenced in a study of Graves' ophthalmopathy and Graves' hyperthyroidism. The study amplified TCR beta CDR3 regions using RNA transcripts. Scientists carried out first-round RT-PCR using HTBI primers and then a second-round multiplex PCR. MiXCR, run by TCRdb on the multiplex PCR reads, gives a single entry per CDR3 protein. This sample yields roughly 380,000 distinct CDR3 sequences, of which approximately 15% are seen a single time; 5.5% to 8% belongs to the top ten. Sequences were obtained from peripheral blood. The receptors come from a woman in her late teens or twenties with stable Graves' hyperthyroidism.

This clonotype was seen many times. The chain is built from TRBV19 and TRBJ1-1; D is unclear. The CDR3 length is 16 residues. From germline, CDR1 is LNHDA and CDR2 SQIVND (reference sequence). V was cut by 1 base and J by 1 base, with 13 bases left in between. The CDR3, as DNA: TGTGCCAGTAGTATAGGAGGACTCTCCGGGAACACTGAAGCTTTCTTT. This encodes CASSIGGLSGNTEAFF. The full variable domain, rest sourced from reference TRBV19 and TRBJ1-1, is DGGITQSPKYLFRKEGQNVTLSCEQNLNHDAMYWYRQDPGQGLRLIYYSQIVNDFQKGDIAEGYSVSREKKESFPLTVTSAQKNPTAFYLCASSIGGLSGNTEAFFGQGTRLTVV.

This clonotype has a count of ten or more. The CDR3 loop is CASSLSLGGLGNQPQHF. CDR3 in DNA: TGTGCCAGCAGTTTATCGCTAGGCGGCCTAGGCAATCAGCCCCAGCATTTT. The rearrangement uses TRBV12-3 or TRBV12-4 and TRBJ1-5; D not resolved. The CDR3 loop spans 17 amino acids. The V end lost 2 bases, the J end lost 2 bases, and 16 bases lay between the germline ends.

This clonotype was seen ten or more times. The chain has TRBV19 and TRBJ2-5; 7 bases are shared with TRBD1. V was pared by 5 bases and J by 5 bases, with 5 bases of the junction left unmatched. In germline, CDR1 is LNHDA, CDR2 SQIVND (reference sequence). This CDR3 comprises 13 residues. CDR3 DNA: TGTGCCAGTAGTCTGACAGGGACGGAGACCCAGTACTTC. Translating it yields CASSLTGTETQYF.

V gene TRBV25-1 combines with J gene TRBJ2-7; D perhaps matches TRBD2 (5 bases). This CDR3 is 13 amino acids long. V lost 7 bases to trimming and J lost 4 bases, with 14 bases between them. CDR1 MGHDK and CDR2 SYGVNS come from the germline V gene. The CDR3 DNA reads TGTGCCAGCATTTTTCCAGCGGATTACGAGCAGTACTTC. Its protein is CASIFPADYEQYF.

CDR3 amino acids: CASSLLRSSQETQYF. The CDR3 DNA follows: TGTGCCAGCAGCTTACTCCGGAGTAGCCAAGAGACCCAGTACTTC. The rearrangement uses TRBV7-8 and TRBJ2-5; D is unresolved. The CDR3 sequence is 15 residues long. The V gene's germline CDR1 is SGHVS and CDR2 FQNEAQ. The ends were cut back, 2 bases at V and 1 base at J, with 11 bases in the middle.

This clonotype was seen repeatedly, ten times or more. The genes are TRBV6-2 or TRBV6-3 and TRBJ2-7; D not certain. V gave up 7 bases and J gave up 3 bases, with 10 bases separating them. The CDR3 sequence is 12 residues long. In germline, CDR1 is MNHEY, CDR2 SVGEGT. CDR3 DNA: TGTGCCAGCAACCTACCCTTCTACGAGCAGTACTTC. Translating gives CASNLPFYEQYF.

This clonotype was picked up many times. Because it lacks the conserved phenylalanine or tryptophan at the end, this CDR3 is likely a read error. This chain connects TRBV6-2 or TRBV6-3 to TRBJ2-4, with D possibly being TRBD2 (5 bases). V was cut by 0 bases and J by 0 bases, with 27 bases left in between. The CDR3 covers 22 residues. Germline assignment: CDR1 MNHEY and CDR2 SVGEGT. CDR3 nucleotides: TGTGCCAGCAGTTACTCACGAGAACGAGATATCGGGAATCGCCTAGCCAAAAACATTCAGTACTCC. Its translation is CASSYSRERDIGNRLAKNIQYS.

This clonotype was seen once. The J gene is TRBJ2-7, the V gene TRBV6-2 or TRBV6-3; 7 bases agree with TRBD1. The CDR3 is 19 residues long. Germline lookup yields CDR1 MNHEY and CDR2 SVGEGT. After removal of 0 bases from V and 3 bases from J, the junction contained 17 bases not matched to a gene. The CDR3 DNA sequence: TGTGCCAGCAGTTACTCCAGCGTCCCGGGACAGTCCCGATACTACGAGCAGTACTTC. The encoded protein is CASSYSSVPGQSRYYEQYF.